The next 3 T cell receptor beta chains were all read from a single sample in a study of shared clonotypes between healthy human individuals. Libraries were prepared by immunoSEQ multiplex PCR; TCRdb keeps only in-frame clonotypes and omits some of them. This sample yields roughly 2.5 million clones, of which about 92% are seen a single time; over 0.12% belongs to the top ten. Sequenced material: naive CD4+ T cells sorted from blood. As to subset: CD45RA+ positively selected. These receptor sequences come from a man in his late teens or twenties in good health.

The chain couples TRBV2 to TRBJ2-1; the D is unclear. Trimming shortened V by 4 bases and J by 0 bases, and 13 bases separated the two germline ends. This CDR3 has 16 amino acids. Per germline, CDR1 SNHLY and CDR2 FYNNEI. The CDR3: CASSVDFGYSYNEQFF. In nucleotides, the CDR3 is TGTGCCAGCAGTGTCGACTTCGGATACTCCTACAATGAGCAGTTCTTC.

CDR3 DNA: TGTGCCAGCAGCGCCCTTATAGACGGAAACACCATATATTTT. This codes for CASSALIDGNTIYF. This chain connects TRBV7-2 to TRBJ1-3; D gene uncertain. The CDR3 has 14 residues. Germline CDR1 is SGHTA and CDR2 is FQGNSA. V shed 5 bases and J shed 4 bases, with 12 bases lying between them.

The V call is TRBV5-1, the J call TRBJ2-3, with TRBD1 identical over 9 bases. Germline loops: CDR1 SGHRS, CDR2 YFSETQ. The CDR3 has 16 residues. With V trimmed by 3 bases and J by 10 bases, 15 bases remained unmatched. The CDR3 spells CASSSRTGALLNPQYF. The CDR3 DNA sequence: TGCGCCAGCAGCTCGCGGACAGGGGCTCTCTTGAACCCGCAGTATTTT.